This passage covers 17 T cell receptor beta chains from one sample sequenced in a study of tumor and adjacent non-tumor tissue in lung cancer. The template was RNA from unsorted bulk tissue. Distant lung tissue was collected more than 3 cm away from the tumor edge. A modified ARM-PCR protocol with three rounds of nested PCR amplified TCRbeta. TCRdb analysed the multiplex PCR reads with MiXCR anew, one entry per CDR3 protein. The sample carries around 100,000 distinct CDR3 sequences, less than 75% recorded once. Sequencing was done on a sample of distant non-tumor lung tissue. These receptors originate from a man aged 30 to 45 with non-small cell lung cancer.

To note about this clonotype: At one end, the junction sequence differs from germline, possibly due to a read error. The chain has TRBV11-3 and TRBJ1-1; TRBD1 might be the D (5 bases). Germline loops: CDR1 SGHNT, CDR2 YENEEA. The CDR3 consists of 15 residues. The CDR3 here is CASTSTGGRNTETFF. In DNA, the CDR3 is TGTGCCAGCACCTCAACAGGAGGTAGGAACACTGAAACTTTTTTT. The variable domain in full, completed from reference TRBV11-3 and TRBJ1-1, reads EAGVVQSPRYKIIEKKQPVAFWCNPISGHNTLYWYLQNLGQGPELLIRYENEEAVDDSQLPKDRFSAERLKGVDSTLKIQPAELGDSAVYLCASTSTGGRNTETFFGQGTRLTVV.

A note on this clonotype: Relative to the germline gene, one junction end is altered; a read error may explain this. This chain uses TRBV11-2 with TRBJ1-3, with no clear D. The CDR3 is 17 amino acids. Germline lookup yields CDR1 SGHAT and CDR2 FQNNGV. The CDR3 reads CASSLDVRVSSRNTIYF. CDR3 bases: TGTGCCAGCAGCTTAGATGTTAGGGTTTCCTCGAGAAACACGATATATTTT.

As for this clonotype: The junction differs from germline at one of its ends, possibly a read error. V usage is TRBV11-1 and J usage is TRBJ1-1; a possible D gene is TRBD1 (5 bases). This CDR3 is 14 amino acids long. CDR1 and CDR2 from the germline V gene are SGHAT and FQDESV (reference sequence). CDR3 residues: CASNWTSVNTEALF. The CDR3 nucleotides are TGTGCCAGCAACTGGACATCTGTGAACACTGAAGCTCTCTTT.

This chain joins TRBV11-2 and TRBJ1-5, with a tentative D call TRBD1 (5 bases). V lost 6 bases, J lost 5 bases, and 14 bases lay in between. The CDR3 runs to 14 residues. Looked up from germline, CDR1 is SGHAT and CDR2 is FQNNGV. In DNA, the CDR3 is TGTGCCAGCAGGAACAGCAGGGTCGATCAGCCCCAGCATTTT. Protein sequence: CASRNSRVDQPQHF.

This clonotype was seen repeatedly, ten times or more. V is TRBV20-1 and J is TRBJ2-4, with D perhaps TRBD2 (5 bases). CDR3 length: 15 amino acids. Trimming took 3 bases from V and 8 from J, leaving 20 bases between them. Germline-derived CDR1 and CDR2 are DFQATT and SNEGSKA (reference sequence). The CDR3 DNA follows: TGCAGTGCTAGTGCATTCGCGGGCTCCCCCGACATTCAGTACTTC. This gives the protein CSASAFAGSPDIQYF.

The J gene is TRBJ2-5, the V gene TRBV20-1; weak D call: TRBD1 (5 bases). The length of the CDR3 is 13 residues. The germline V gene has CDR1 DFQATT and CDR2 SNEGSKA (reference sequence). This CDR3 reads CSAEDKGPETQYF. The DNA for the CDR3 is TGCAGCGCTGAGGACAAGGGGCCGGAGACCCAGTACTTC.

As concerns this clonotype: It may be a read error: a sequence one base away is much more abundant. V usage is TRBV6-2 or TRBV6-3 and J usage is TRBJ2-7; 12 bases fit TRBD2. V lost 7 bases to trimming and J lost 4 bases; unmatched junction nucleotides: 11. The CDR3 has 16 residues. Looked up from germline, CDR1 is MNHEY and CDR2 is SVGEGT. The CDR3 protein is CASNHLGLAGPYEQYF. The CDR3 DNA sequence: TGTGCCAGCAACCATCTAGGACTAGCGGGGCCTTACGAGCAGTACTTC.

With regard to this clonotype: This sequence may be a read error, since a much larger clone differs from it by one base. This sequence joins TRBV5-4 and TRBJ2-2; D remains ambiguous. Germline V gives CDR1 SGHNT, CDR2 YYREEE (reference sequence). The CDR3 sequence is 16 residues long. V was trimmed by 4 bases and J by 2 bases, leaving 15 bases between them. The CDR3 is CASSAETIRNTGELFF. For the CDR3, the DNA is TGTGCCAGCAGCGCGGAAACGATTAGAAACACCGGGGAGCTGTTTTTT.

A word on this clonotype: At one boundary the junction diverges from the germline segment, which might be a read error. The chain joins TRBV12-3 or TRBV12-4 to TRBJ2-1; 8 bases line up with TRBD2. The CDR3 loop spans 16 amino acids. The CDR3 spells CASCFASSGGGTEQFF. CDR3 nucleotides: TGTGCCAGCTGTTTTGCCTCCTCTGGCGGGGGGACTGAGCAGTTCTTC.

A word on this clonotype: The missing conserved phenylalanine or tryptophan at the end of this CDR3 makes a read error likely. V gene TRBV11-3 combines with J gene TRBJ2-7, with unresolved D. CDR1 and CDR2 (germline): SGHNT, YENEEA. The CDR3 has 10 amino acids. The CDR3 loop is CDSSQTEQYI. In DNA, the CDR3 is TGTGACAGCAGCCAGACTGAGCAGTACATC.

In the case of this clonotype: At one end, the junction sequence differs from germline, possibly due to a read error. This chain joins TRBV7-8 and TRBJ2-1; 8 nucleotides align to TRBD2. CDR3 length: 20 amino acids. Germline V lookup: CDR1 SGHVS, CDR2 FQNEAQ. The CDR3 sequence: CASSSSLYSGIPSGYNEQLF. The CDR3 nucleotides are TGTGCCAGCAGCTCCTCATTGTATAGCGGGATCCCCTCCGGTTACAATGAGCAGCTTTTC.

This sequence joins TRBV5-1 and TRBJ1-2, with no clear D. The CDR3 runs to 14 residues. The germline V and J ends were trimmed by 0 bases and 0 bases, with 6 bases remaining between them. CDR1 and CDR2 (germline): SGHRS, YFSETQ. Here the CDR3 reads CASSLVSANYGYTF. CDR3 nucleotides: TGCGCCAGCAGCTTGGTCAGTGCTAACTATGGCTACACCTTC.

With respect to this clonotype: A much larger clone lies a single base off, so this may be a read error. This chain links TRBV6-2 or TRBV6-3 with TRBJ2-7; 7 bases line up with TRBD2. The germline V gene encodes CDR1 MNHEY and CDR2 SVGEGT. The length of the CDR3 is 13 residues. V was pared by 4 bases and J by 6 bases, with 6 bases of the junction left unmatched. The CDR3 coding sequence is TGTGCCAGCAGTTGGACTAGAGGGAGCGAGCAGTACTTC. Translated, it gives CASSWTRGSEQYF.

As for this clonotype: The missing conserved phenylalanine or tryptophan at the end of this CDR3 makes a read error likely. The chain recombines TRBV6-5 with TRBJ1-1; D gene uncertain. The V gene's germline CDR1 is MNHEY and CDR2 SVGAGI. The V and J ends lost 3 bases and 3 bases respectively, with 8 bases between them. This CDR3 is 13 amino acids long. The CDR3 sequence is CASSYTTYTEAFL. The CDR3 region has the DNA TGTGCCAGCAGTTATACCACATACACTGAAGCTTTCCTT.

Remarks on this clonotype: The conserved phenylalanine or tryptophan is not found at the CDR3 terminus, so this likely reflects a read error. The CDR3 DNA sequence: TGTGCCAGGAACCCACGCCGGACGATAGAGCAGTTCGTC. It codes for CARNPRRTIEQFV. This chain uses TRBV11-2 with TRBJ2-1, with no clear D. Germline lookup yields CDR1 SGHAT and CDR2 FQNNGV. V gave up 9 bases and J gave up 10 bases, with 19 bases separating them. The CDR3 runs to 13 residues.

The rearrangement uses TRBV29-1 and TRBJ2-5; 10 bases fit TRBD2. The germline V gene encodes CDR1 SQVTM and CDR2 ANQGSEA. The CDR3 contains 13 residues. With 6 bases clipped from V and 5 bases from J, the junction kept 6 bases outside the gene matches. The CDR3 sequence is CSVRTSGMETQYF. The CDR3 bases are TGCAGCGTGAGAACTAGCGGGATGGAGACCCAGTACTTC.

The chain couples TRBV6-1 to TRBJ2-1; no firm D call. Germline lookup yields CDR1 MNHNS and CDR2 SASEGT. V was shortened by 8 bases and J by 0 bases, with 17 bases between the two germline ends. This CDR3 spans 16 amino acids. The CDR3 here is CASLKGTATSYNEQFF. DNA for the CDR3: TGTGCCAGCCTGAAGGGAACAGCGACCTCCTACAATGAGCAGTTCTTC.